The rows below give T cell receptor beta chains drawn from one sample of a study of memory CD4+ T cells and cytomegalovirus serostatus. Assay: immunoSEQ multiplex PCR; the TCRdb copy retains only in-frame clones and omits some. The table lists under 65,000 clones, about 73% of them singletons. Material for sequencing was memory CD4+ T cells from blood. Receptors were obtained from an adult in good health and CMV-seronegative. Each CDR3 is given with its conserved first and last residue. The order of the fields is CDR3 protein, J gene, V gene.

CASSLAGDETQYF TRBJ2-5 TRBV5-1
CAWSNLETSPLHF TRBJ1-6 TRBV30
CASSEAGGSDTQYF TRBJ2-3 TRBV6-1
CAWSLRGGQETQYF TRBJ2-5 TRBV30
CSVAARLAGYNEQFF TRBJ2-1 TRBV29-1
CASSSRGFYEQYF TRBJ2-7 TRBV4-1
CASSLTGAGELFF TRBJ2-2 TRBV7-3
CASSSGTRDLAKNIQYF TRBJ2-4 TRBV4-2
CASSAKDSGKTQYF TRBJ2-5 TRBV5-4
CSALVGDTQYF TRBJ2-3 TRBV29-1
CASSYRQGAPHEQYF TRBJ2-7 TRBV6-5
CASEDHFDLGQKNTEAFF TRBJ1-1 TRBV28
CASSSATGGVDTEAFF TRBJ1-1 TRBV7-9
CASSLWSKDNEQFF TRBJ2-1 TRBV27
CASKKQGWSGELFF TRBJ2-2 TRBV28
CASRDRGRSYGYTF TRBJ1-2 TRBV2
CASSLKATSGNTGELFF TRBJ2-2 TRBV27
CASSPSIMGATYEQYF TRBJ2-7 TRBV9
CASSYQGIGTGELFF TRBJ2-2 TRBV6-5
CASSTGWNNEQFF TRBJ2-1 TRBV19
CASSERGQGYSNQPQHF TRBJ1-5 TRBV6-1
CAWREQWNTEAFF TRBJ1-1 TRBV30
CASSFPGVLNQPQHF TRBJ1-5 TRBV28
CASSLSRTRDDYTF TRBJ1-2 TRBV11-3
CASSRPGQSSYEQYF TRBJ2-7 TRBV28
CAWSIPGVLSYEQYF TRBJ2-7 TRBV30
CASRGTGAGELFF TRBJ2-2 TRBV27
CASSPRQGGDTEAFF TRBJ1-1 TRBV18
CAWSGMAVAFF TRBJ1-1 TRBV30
CASSARDSYNEQFF TRBJ2-1 TRBV9
CASSDRTGPYRDEQFF TRBJ2-1 TRBV10-1
CASSLSLGNTDTQYF TRBJ2-3 TRBV7-2
CASSFGIRLAGTVYNEQFF TRBJ2-1 TRBV28
CAISRQGGGYGYTF TRBJ1-2 TRBV10-3
CAISPGILNTEAFF TRBJ1-1 TRBV10-3
CASSGTASNSPLHF TRBJ1-6 TRBV6-1
CASSTRWDQPQHF TRBJ1-5 TRBV28
CASTMQRMGDNEQFF TRBJ2-1 TRBV5-4
CASSPKWDRGPTNYGYTF TRBJ1-2 TRBV7-7
CASSPRGYGYTF TRBJ1-2 TRBV14
CSVEGRDPSYNEQFF TRBJ2-1 TRBV29-1
CASTHGGNYGYTF TRBJ1-2 TRBV6-6
CSFLRDGGEETQYF TRBJ2-5 TRBV29-1
CASSLGSGLVTDTQYF TRBJ2-3 TRBV11-3
CASSRRAGWGTDTQYF TRBJ2-3 TRBV7-9
CASSPKVLSAGGPYEQYF TRBJ2-7 TRBV18
CAWSRALLAGPETQYF TRBJ2-5 TRBV30
CASSLFASKTDTQYF TRBJ2-3 TRBV27
CSAGDRLDGYTF TRBJ1-2 TRBV29-1
CASSPGLAGGPNEQYF TRBJ2-7 TRBV28
CASSLRAPDTQYF TRBJ2-3 TRBV5-6
CSVDGTGGGTEAFF TRBJ1-1 TRBV29-1